Sequencing of this T cell receptor beta chain was carried out in a study of CD4+ T cells in melanoma. A note on this clone: The antigen remains undetermined.

CDR3 length: 14 amino acids. The germline gives CDR1 SEHNR, CDR2 FQNEAQ (reference sequence). V dropped 5 bases and J dropped 5 bases, with 10 bases sitting between them. Profiling relied on immunoSEQ multiplex PCR, and the TCRdb table lists in-frame clones only, not all of them. Here the sample spans about 10,000 clones, approximately 70% being singletons. Regarding the study as a whole: Neoantigen-specific CD4+ T cells in melanoma reportedly had diverse differentiation states. CD8+ T cell, macrophage and B cell function reportedly correlated with neoantigen-specific CD4+ T cells.

This TCR was recovered from a human donor with melanoma. The chain is built from TRBV7-9 and TRBJ1-6; D is undetermined. The sample was cells from a culture (not recorded whether cultured in vitro). CDR3 sequence (DNA): TGTGCCAGCAGCAACCGTAACAATAATTCACCCCTCCACTTT. This gives the protein CASSNRNNNSPLHF.